What follows is one TCR beta chain and its context. The antigen is undetermined. This sample is part of a study of T-cell reconstitution after alpha-beta-depleted transplantation in children. Study-wide results and caveats: Several hundred expanded graft clones reportedly were the source of alpha-beta T cells about two months after transplant. Counts and diversity of T cells one year after transplant came mostly from newly produced T cells. High day-60 TCRbeta diversity in some patients came from surviving recipient T cells and thymic progenitors.

Molecular barcoding with unique molecular identifiers was used for the TCRbeta library. TCRdb fed the PCR reads into MiXCR, producing one record per CDR3 protein. The table lists 580,000 or so distinct CDR3 sequences, under 30% of them singletons. The germline CDR1 and CDR2 sequences are SGHTA and FQGNSA. The V and J ends lost 5 bases and 1 base respectively, with 4 bases between them. CDR3 size: 12 residues. Sequenced material: PBMCs, mostly from graft donor cells, taken 360 days after TCRalphabeta/CD19-depleted stem cell transplant. V usage is TRBV7-2 and J usage is TRBJ2-3, with D unresolved. The sequence derives from a boy in the first two years of life who had a stem cell transplant for acute myeloid leukemia, so the T cells may come from the graft donor. The CDR3 reads CASSGRTDTQYF. The DNA for the CDR3 is TGTGCCAGCAGCGGCCGCACAGATACGCAGTATTTT.